A selection of T cell receptor beta chains follows, all from one sample in a study of shared clonotypes between healthy human individuals. Here immunoSEQ multiplex PCR was the method, and the copy in TCRdb shows in-frame clones only, minus some. In the table there are a few million clones, approximately 93% of which are singletons. The sequenced material came from naive CD4+ T cells from PBMCs. The receptors come from a man between 18 and 29 years old in good health. Some clones in this sample may be carry-over from other donors' samples. The CDR3 runs from the conserved cysteine through the conserved F or W. A D gene is named only where the DNA matches it firmly. Only some rows state a clone size, as once, few, many or a class for expanded clones.

clone size | J gene | V gene | D gene | CDR3 DNA | CDR3 protein
once | TRBJ2-3 | TRBV28 | NA | TGTGCCAGCAGTCGGCCTGGGGGCGATACAGATACGCAGTATTTT | CASSRPGGDTDTQYF
NA | TRBJ2-1 | TRBV4-1 | TRBD2 | TGCGCCAGCAGCCAAGGGCTAGCGGAAGCCTACAATGAGCAGTTCTTC | CASSQGLAEAYNEQFF
NA | TRBJ2-1 | TRBV5-4 | TRBD1 | TGTGCCAGCAGCGCGGGACAGGGGATTGAGTATGAGCAGTTCTTC | CASSAGQGIEYEQFF
NA | TRBJ2-1 | TRBV7-9 | TRBD1 | TGTGCCAGCATTACGAGGGGACAGACAACATCCGCTACCTACAATGAGCAGTTCTTC | CASITRGQTTSATYNEQFF
NA | TRBJ2-7 | TRBV29-1 | TRBD1 | TGCAGCGTTGCACAGGGGATTTCCTACGAGCAGTACTTC | CSVAQGISYEQYF
NA | TRBJ2-3 | TRBV15 | TRBD2 | TGTGCCACCAGGCTAGCGGGAGTTGGAGATACGCAGTATTTT | CATRLAGVGDTQYF
NA | TRBJ2-6 | TRBV18 | NA | TGTGCCAGCTCACCCGACAGTCCCTCAGACCTGACTTTC | CASSPDSPSDLTF
NA | TRBJ2-5 | TRBV27 | NA | TGTGCCAGCAGTTTGAACAGGCCCACACCCCAAGAGACCCAGTACTTC | CASSLNRPTPQETQYF
once | TRBJ2-7 | TRBV6-5 | TRBD1 | TGTGCCAGCAGGTCGCAGGGGGTTGCCTCCTACGAGCAGTACTTC | CASRSQGVASYEQYF
NA | TRBJ1-5 | TRBV27 | NA | TGTGCCAGCAGTTGGGTCTATAGCAATCAGCCCCAGCATTTT | CASSWVYSNQPQHF